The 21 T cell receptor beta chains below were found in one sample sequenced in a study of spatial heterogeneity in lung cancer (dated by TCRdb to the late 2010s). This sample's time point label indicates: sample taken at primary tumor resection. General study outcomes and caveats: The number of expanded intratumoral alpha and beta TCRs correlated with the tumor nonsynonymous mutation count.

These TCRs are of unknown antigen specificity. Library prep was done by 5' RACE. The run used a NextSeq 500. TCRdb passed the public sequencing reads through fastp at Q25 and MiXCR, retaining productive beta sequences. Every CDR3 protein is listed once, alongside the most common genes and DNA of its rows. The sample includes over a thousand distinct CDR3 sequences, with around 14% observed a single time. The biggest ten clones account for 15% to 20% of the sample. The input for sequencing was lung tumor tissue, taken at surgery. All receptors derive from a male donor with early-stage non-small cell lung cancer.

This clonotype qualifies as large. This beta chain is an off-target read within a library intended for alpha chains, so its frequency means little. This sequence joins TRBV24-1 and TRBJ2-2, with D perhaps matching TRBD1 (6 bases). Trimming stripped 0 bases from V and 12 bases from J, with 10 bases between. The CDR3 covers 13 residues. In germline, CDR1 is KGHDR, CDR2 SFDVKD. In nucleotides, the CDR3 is TGTGCCACCAGTGATTTGACAACAGGGAAGCTGTTTTTT. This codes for CATSDLTTGKLFF.

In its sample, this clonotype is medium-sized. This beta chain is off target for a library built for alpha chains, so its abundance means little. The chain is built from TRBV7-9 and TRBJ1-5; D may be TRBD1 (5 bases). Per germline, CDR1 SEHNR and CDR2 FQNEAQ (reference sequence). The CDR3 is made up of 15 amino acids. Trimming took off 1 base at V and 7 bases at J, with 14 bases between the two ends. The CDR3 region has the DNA TGTGCCAGCAGCTTAGGGGGACGCCGGGGCCAGCCCCAGCATTTT. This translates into CASSLGGRRGQPQHF.

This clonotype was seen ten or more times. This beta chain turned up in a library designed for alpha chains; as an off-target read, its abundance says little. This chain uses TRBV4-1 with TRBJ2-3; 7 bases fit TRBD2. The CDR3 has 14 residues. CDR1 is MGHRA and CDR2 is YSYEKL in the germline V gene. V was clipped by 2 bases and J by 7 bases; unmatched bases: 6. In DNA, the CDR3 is TGCGCCAGCAGCCAACGTTTGCGGGAGTATACGCAGTATTTT. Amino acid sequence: CASSQRLREYTQYF.

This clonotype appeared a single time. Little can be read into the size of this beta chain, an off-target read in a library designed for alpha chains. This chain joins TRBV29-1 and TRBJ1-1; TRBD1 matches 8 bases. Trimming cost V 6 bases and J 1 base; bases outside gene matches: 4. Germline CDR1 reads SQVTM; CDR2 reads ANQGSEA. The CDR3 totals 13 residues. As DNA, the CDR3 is TGCAGCGTCCACGGACAGGGGAACACTGAAGCTTTCTTT. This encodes CSVHGQGNTEAFF.

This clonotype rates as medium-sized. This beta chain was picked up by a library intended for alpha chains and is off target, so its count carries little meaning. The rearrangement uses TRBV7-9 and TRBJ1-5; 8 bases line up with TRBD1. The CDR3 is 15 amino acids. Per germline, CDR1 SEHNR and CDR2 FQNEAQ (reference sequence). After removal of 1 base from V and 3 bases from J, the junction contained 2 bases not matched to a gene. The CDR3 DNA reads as TGTGCCAGCAGCTTAGTGACAGGGGACAATCAGCCCCAGCATTTT. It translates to CASSLVTGDNQPQHF. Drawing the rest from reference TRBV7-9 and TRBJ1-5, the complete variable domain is DTGVSQNPRHKITKRGQNVTFRCDPISEHNRLYWYRQTLGQGPEFLTYFQNEAQLEKSRLLSDRFSAERPKGSFSTLEIQRTEQGDSAMYLCASSLVTGDNQPQHFGDGTRLSIL.

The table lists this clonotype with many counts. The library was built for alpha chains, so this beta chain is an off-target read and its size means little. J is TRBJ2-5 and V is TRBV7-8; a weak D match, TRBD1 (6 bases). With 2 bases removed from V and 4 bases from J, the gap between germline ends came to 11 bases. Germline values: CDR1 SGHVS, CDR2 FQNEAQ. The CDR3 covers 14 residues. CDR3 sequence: CASSLRGRGETQYF. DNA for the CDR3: TGTGCCAGCAGCTTACGTGGCAGGGGAGAGACCCAGTACTTC.

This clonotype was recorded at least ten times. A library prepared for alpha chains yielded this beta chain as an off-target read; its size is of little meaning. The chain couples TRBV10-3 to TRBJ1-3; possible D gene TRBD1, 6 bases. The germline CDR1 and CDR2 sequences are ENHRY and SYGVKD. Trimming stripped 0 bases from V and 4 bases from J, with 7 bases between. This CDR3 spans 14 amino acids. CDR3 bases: TGTGCCATCAGTGAGTCCGGGACAGGAAACACCATATATTTT. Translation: CAISESGTGNTIYF.

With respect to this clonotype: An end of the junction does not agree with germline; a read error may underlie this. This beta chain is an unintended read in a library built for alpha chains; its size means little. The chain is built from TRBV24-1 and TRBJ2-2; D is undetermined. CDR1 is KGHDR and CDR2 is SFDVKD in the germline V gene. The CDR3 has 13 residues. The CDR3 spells CVTSGMATGELFF. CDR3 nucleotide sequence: TGTGTCACCAGTGGTATGGCCACCGGGGAGCTGTTTTTT.

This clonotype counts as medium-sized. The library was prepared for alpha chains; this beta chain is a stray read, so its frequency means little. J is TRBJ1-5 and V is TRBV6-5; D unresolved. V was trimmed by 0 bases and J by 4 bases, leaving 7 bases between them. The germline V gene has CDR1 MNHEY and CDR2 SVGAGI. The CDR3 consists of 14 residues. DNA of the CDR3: TGTGCCAGCAGTTACTCCGTACAAAATCAGCCCCAGCATTTT. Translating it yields CASSYSVQNQPQHF.

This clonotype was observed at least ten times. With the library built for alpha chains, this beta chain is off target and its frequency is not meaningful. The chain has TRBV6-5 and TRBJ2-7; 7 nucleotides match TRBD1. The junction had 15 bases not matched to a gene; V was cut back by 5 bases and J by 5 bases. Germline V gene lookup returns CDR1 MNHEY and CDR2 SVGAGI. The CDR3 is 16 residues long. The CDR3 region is CASSPSGRQGSDEQYF. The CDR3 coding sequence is TGTGCCAGCAGTCCCTCCGGAAGACAGGGATCTGACGAGCAGTACTTC.

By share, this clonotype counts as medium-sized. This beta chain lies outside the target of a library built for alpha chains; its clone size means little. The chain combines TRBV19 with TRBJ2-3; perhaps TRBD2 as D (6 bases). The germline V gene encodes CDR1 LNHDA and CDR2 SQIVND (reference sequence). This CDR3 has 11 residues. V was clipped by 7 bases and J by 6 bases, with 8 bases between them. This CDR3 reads CASTGRDTQYF. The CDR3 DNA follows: TGTGCCAGTACGGGGAGGGATACGCAGTATTTT.

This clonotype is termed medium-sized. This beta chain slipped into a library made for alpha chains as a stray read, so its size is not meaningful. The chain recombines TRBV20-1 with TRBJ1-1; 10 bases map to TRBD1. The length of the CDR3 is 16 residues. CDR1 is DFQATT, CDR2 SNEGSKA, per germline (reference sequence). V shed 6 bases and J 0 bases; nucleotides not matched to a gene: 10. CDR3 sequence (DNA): TGCAGTGCCTTCTTGGGACAGGGGATTATGAACACTGAAGCTTTCTTT. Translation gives CSAFLGQGIMNTEAFF.

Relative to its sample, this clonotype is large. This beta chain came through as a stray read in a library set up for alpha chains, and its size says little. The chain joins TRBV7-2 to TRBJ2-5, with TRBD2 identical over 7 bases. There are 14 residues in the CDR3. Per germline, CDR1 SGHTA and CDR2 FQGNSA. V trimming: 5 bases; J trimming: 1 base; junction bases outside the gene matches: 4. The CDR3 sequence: CASSQSGVQETQYF. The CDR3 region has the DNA TGTGCCAGCAGCCAGAGCGGGGTCCAAGAGACCCAGTACTTC. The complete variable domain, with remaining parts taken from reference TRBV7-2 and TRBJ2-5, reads GAGVSQSPSNKVTEKGKDVELRCDPISGHTALYWYRQSLGQGLEFLIYFQGNSAPDKSGLPSDRFSAERTGGSVSTLTIQRTQQEDSAVYLCASSQSGVQETQYFGPGTRLLVL.

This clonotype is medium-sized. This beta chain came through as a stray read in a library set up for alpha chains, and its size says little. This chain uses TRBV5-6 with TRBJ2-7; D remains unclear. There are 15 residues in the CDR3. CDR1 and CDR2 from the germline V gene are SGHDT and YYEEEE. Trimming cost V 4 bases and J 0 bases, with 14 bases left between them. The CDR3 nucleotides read TGTGCCAGCAGCCCGGGTCTGTTAAGCTCCTACGAGCAGTACTTC. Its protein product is CASSPGLLSSYEQYF.

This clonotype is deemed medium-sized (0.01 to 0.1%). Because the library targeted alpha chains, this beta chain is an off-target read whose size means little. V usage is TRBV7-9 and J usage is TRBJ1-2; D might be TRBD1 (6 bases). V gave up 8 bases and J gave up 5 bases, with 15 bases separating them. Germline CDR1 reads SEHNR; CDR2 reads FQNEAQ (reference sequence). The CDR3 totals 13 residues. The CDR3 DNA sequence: TGTGCCAGCGGTGGAACAGGGAAGTATGGCTACACCTTC. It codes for CASGGTGKYGYTF.

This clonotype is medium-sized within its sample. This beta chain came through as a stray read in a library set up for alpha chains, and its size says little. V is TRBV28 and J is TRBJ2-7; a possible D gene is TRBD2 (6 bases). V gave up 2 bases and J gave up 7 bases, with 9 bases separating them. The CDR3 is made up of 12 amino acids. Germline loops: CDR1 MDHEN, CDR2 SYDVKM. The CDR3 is CASSLGGYEQYV. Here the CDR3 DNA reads TGTGCCAGCAGTTTAGGGGGGTATGAGCAGTACGTC.

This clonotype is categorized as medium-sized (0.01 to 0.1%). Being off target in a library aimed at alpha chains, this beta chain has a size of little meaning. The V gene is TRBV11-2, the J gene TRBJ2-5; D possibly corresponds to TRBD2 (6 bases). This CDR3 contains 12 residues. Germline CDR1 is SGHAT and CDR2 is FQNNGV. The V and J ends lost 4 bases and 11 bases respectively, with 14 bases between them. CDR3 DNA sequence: TGTGCCAGCAGCTGGGATTCTAGCGTACAGTACTTC. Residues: CASSWDSSVQYF.

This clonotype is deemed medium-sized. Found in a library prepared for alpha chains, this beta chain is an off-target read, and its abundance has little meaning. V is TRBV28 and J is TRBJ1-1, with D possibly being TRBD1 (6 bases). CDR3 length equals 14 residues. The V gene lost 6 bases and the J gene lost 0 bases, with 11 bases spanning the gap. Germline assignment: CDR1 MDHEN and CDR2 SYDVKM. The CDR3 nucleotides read TGTGCCAGCAGCCGGACAGCCTTGAACACTGAAGCTTTCTTT. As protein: CASSRTALNTEAFF.

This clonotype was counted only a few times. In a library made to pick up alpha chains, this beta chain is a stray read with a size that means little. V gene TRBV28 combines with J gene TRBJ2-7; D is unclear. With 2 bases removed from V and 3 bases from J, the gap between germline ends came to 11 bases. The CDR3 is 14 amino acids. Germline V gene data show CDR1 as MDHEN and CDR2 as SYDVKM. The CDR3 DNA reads TGTGCCAGCAGTTTACCCCTGGACGGCTACGAGCAGTACTTC. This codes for CASSLPLDGYEQYF.

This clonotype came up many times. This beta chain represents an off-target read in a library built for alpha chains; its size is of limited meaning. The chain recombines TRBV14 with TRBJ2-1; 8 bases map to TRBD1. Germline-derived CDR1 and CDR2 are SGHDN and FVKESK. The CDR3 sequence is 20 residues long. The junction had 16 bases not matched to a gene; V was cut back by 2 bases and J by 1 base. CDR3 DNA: TGTGCCAGCAGCCAACCCCCACCCGGGGCCAGGACAGGGTCCTACAATGAGCAGTTCTTC. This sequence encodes CASSQPPPGARTGSYNEQFF. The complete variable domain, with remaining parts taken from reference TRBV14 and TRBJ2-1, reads EAGVTQFPSHSVIEKGQTVTLRCDPISGHDNLYWYRRVMGKEIKFLLHFVKESKQDESGMPNNRFLAERTGGTYSTLKVQPAELEDSGVYFCASSQPPPGARTGSYNEQFFGPGTRLTVL.

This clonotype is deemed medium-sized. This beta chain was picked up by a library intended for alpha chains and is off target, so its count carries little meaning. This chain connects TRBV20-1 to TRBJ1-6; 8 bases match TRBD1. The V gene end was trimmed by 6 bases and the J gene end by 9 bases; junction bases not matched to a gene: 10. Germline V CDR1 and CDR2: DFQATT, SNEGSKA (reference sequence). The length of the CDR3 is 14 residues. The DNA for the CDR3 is TGCAGTGCCCGAACGGGACAGGAAGCTTCACCCCTCCACTTT. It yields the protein CSARTGQEASPLHF.